The clone carrying this T cell receptor (beta chain) was observed at least ten times. What it binds is not known. Germline assignment: CDR1 MDHEN and CDR2 SYDVKM. The CDR3 sequence is 15 residues long. The V end was cut by 5 bases, the J end by 2 bases, with 13 bases between. The sample belongs to a study of T-cell reconstitution after alpha-beta-depleted transplantation in children. This sample's TCRbeta library carried unique molecular identifier barcodes. One entry per CDR3 protein results from TCRdb running MiXCR on the PCR reads. This table has more than 500,000 distinct CDR3 sequences, 10% to 12% appearing once. Study observations and caveats: Surviving thymic progenitors and recipient T cells were the source of high TCRbeta diversity at day 60 in some patients.

The material sequenced was PBMCs, mostly from graft donor cells, taken 180 days after TCRalphabeta/CD19-depleted stem cell transplant. The TCR sequence derives from a female patient aged 2 to 10 who had a stem cell transplant for aplastic anemia, so the T cells may come from the graft donor. The rearrangement links TRBV28 to TRBJ1-5; tentative D call: TRBD1 (5 bases). This chain's CDR3 is CASSVIKGGNQPQHF. CDR3 DNA: TGTGCCAGCAGTGTAATTAAAGGGGGCAATCAGCCCCAGCATTTT.